This T cell receptor beta chain was identified in a study of blood T cell repertoires in COVID-19. At the level of the study: T cells, B-cell-depleted T cells, or PBMCs supplied cDNA or gDNA.

Germline loops: CDR1 LNHDA, CDR2 SQIVND (reference sequence). This CDR3 has 13 amino acids. Trimming pared 6 bases from V and 1 base from J, leaving 9 bases between. This clone came up once. Clones were sequenced by immunoSEQ multiplex PCR, and TCRdb holds only the in-frame ones, with some missing. The sample contains around 85,000 clones, 85% to 90% of which appear only once. The clonotype was recovered from a woman aged 80 or over with active or convalescent COVID-19. V gene TRBV19 combines with J gene TRBJ2-5, with TRBD1 as a possible D gene (6 bases). The sequenced sample consisted of peripheral blood. The CDR3 region is CASRMDSQETQYF. CDR3 nucleotides: TGTGCCAGTAGAATGGACAGCCAAGAGACCCAGTACTTC.